This TCR beta chain was found in a study of blood T cell repertoires in COVID-19 (TCRdb year 2020). Context from the whole study: Samples covering the acute and convalescent phases of COVID-19 were provided by collaborators in the United States, Italy and Spain. The prospective study material was composed of cDNA or gDNA derived from T cells, B-cell-depleted T cells, or PBMCs. The dataset comprised deeply sampled blood TCRbeta repertoires from subjects exposed to, actively infected with, or recovered from COVID-19. The repertoires were released in a freely available public database meant as a resource for research on the immune response to SARS-CoV-2. The samples were drawn from the first 160 participants of the ongoing ImmuneRACE study and from 950 to 1,500 subjects provided by 6 global collaborators. Sample metadata almost always included a de-identified subject ID, COVID-19 status, age in years and sex. Where HLA class I and class II types were available, the types were taken from metadata supplied by the sample provider, not from assay-based typing.

This clone was counted only a few times. Its antigen is not yet known. No much larger clone exists at a distance of one base, and base qualities are not known. Whole blood was collected in K2EDTA tubes by collaborating institutions according to the institutions' own protocols. For TCRbeta analysis, collaborators shipped samples as frozen whole blood, isolated PBMCs, or DNA extracted from either of those sample types. The immunoSEQ Assay, a bias-controlled multiplex PCR, was used to amplify TCRbeta CDR3 regions from genomic DNA. In the authors' own workflow: The number of nucleated cells in each sample was estimated by amplification of reference gene primers within the assay. Sequence reads were collapsed and filtered to measure the absolute abundance of every unique TCRbeta CDR3 rearrangement. For each sample, productive Simpson clonality was calculated as the square root of Simpson's diversity index over productive rearrangements. This immuneACCESS table, as held by TCRdb, lists in-frame sequences with V and J called but not all clones. Of the missing ones, under half trace to an unresolved V gene in checked studies; the others have no known cause. Clonal size and the V and J genes are those of that table, whereas D and trimming came from the DNA. The sample has more than 75,000 clones on record, approximately 80% of them singletons. Approximately 25% of the sample lies in the top ten.

The CDR3 numbers 18 residues from cysteine through phenylalanine. Only the CDR3 region is kept as DNA, spanning 54 bases read in frame from base 1. CDR1 SGHRS and CDR2 YFSETQ are derived from the germline V gene. A distance of 21 bases separates the germline ends of V and J, which lose 0 bases and 3 bases respectively. The research as a whole found: Clinical and demographic metadata were provided uncurated, with the amount varying by source and participant.

This sequence originates from a man aged 55-75 years with acute or convalescent COVID-19. This chain is built from TRBV5-1 and TRBJ1-1; 5 matching bases give a weak D call of TRBD1. The material sequenced was peripheral blood. CDR3 region: CASSLESGGGYWDTEAFF. Read as DNA, the sequence is TGCGCCAGCAGCTTGGAGTCAGGCGGGGGTTACTGGGACACTGAAGCTTTCTTT.